Shown below are 13 T cell receptor beta chains from a single sample sequenced in a study of cytomegalovirus exposure and HLA in healthy donors. The PCR contained 60 Vbeta and 13 Jbeta primers. The data were produced by immunoSEQ multiplex PCR, yet TCRdb's version contains in-frame clones alone and is incomplete. Of about 180,000 clones detected, around 79% appear once; the ten largest clones hold just under 6.5%. The source material was PBMCs. The receptors were gathered from a man aged 40-50 years in good health and CMV-seropositive.

The rearrangement joins TRBV5-1 to TRBJ2-7, with D tentatively TRBD1 (5 bases). The germline gives CDR1 SGHRS, CDR2 YFSETQ. The CDR3 contains 14 residues. Trimming stripped 1 base from V and 2 bases from J, with 10 bases between. For the CDR3, the DNA is TGCGCCAGCAGCTTGAATACAGGTCCCTACGAGCAGTACTTC. Residues: CASSLNTGPYEQYF.

This chain uses TRBV5-1 with TRBJ1-2; tentatively, D is TRBD1 (5 bases). Deletions cut 1 base from V and 7 bases from J, with 11 bases between. The CDR3 is made up of 13 amino acids. Germline assignment: CDR1 SGHRS and CDR2 YFSETQ. Here the CDR3 DNA reads TGCGCCAGCAGCTTGACAGGTTTTGGTGGCTACACCTTC. This sequence encodes CASSLTGFGGYTF.

The chain has TRBV4-1 and TRBJ1-6; D gene ambiguous. Trimming cost V 2 bases and J 1 base, with 12 bases left between them. The CDR3 covers 17 residues. Germline-derived CDR1 and CDR2 are MGHRA and YSYEKL. In DNA form, the CDR3 reads TGCGCCAGCAGCCAACGTGCTTTAGAGTCCTATAATTCACCCCTCCACTTT. Its protein is CASSQRALESYNSPLHF.

This chain uses TRBV21-1 with TRBJ2-1; the D call of TRBD1 is as the table states it, not checked on the DNA. TRBV21-1 is a pseudogene. The CDR3 has 18 residues. CDR3 nucleotides: TGTGCCAGCAGCAAAATGGGGGACAGGGGTTCCGAGGTCAATGAGCAGTTCTTC. Its translation: CASSKMGDRGSEVNEQFF.

V gene TRBV7-9 combines with J gene TRBJ1-4, with a possible D match to TRBD1 (5 bases). The CDR3 extends over 15 amino acids. Deletions cut 5 bases from V and 6 bases from J, with 16 bases between. Germline V lookup: CDR1 SEHNR, CDR2 FQNEAQ (reference sequence). CDR3 DNA sequence: TGTGCCAGCAGCCGATCGGGGGGTGAGGATGAAAAACTGTTTTTT. Amino acids: CASSRSGGEDEKLFF.

This chain uses TRBV6-1 with TRBJ2-7, with TRBD2 matching 10 bases. Looked up from germline, CDR1 is MNHNS and CDR2 is SASEGT. V was pared by 7 bases and J by 4 bases, with 4 bases of the junction left unmatched. The CDR3 contains 13 residues. The CDR3 reads CASKQAGGYEQYF. The CDR3 coding sequence is TGTGCCAGCAAGCAAGCGGGAGGGTACGAGCAGTACTTC.

J is TRBJ2-1 and V is TRBV28; D is possibly TRBD2 (7 bases). The CDR3 has 15 amino acids. CDR1 is MDHEN and CDR2 is SYDVKM in the germline V gene. V was trimmed by 3 bases and J by 7 bases, leaving 16 bases between them. The CDR3 DNA reads as TGTGCCAGCAGTTTTGGCGGGAGAGGGGGGAATGAGCAGTTCTTC. Its protein product is CASSFGGRGGNEQFF.

The rearrangement uses TRBV7-8 and TRBJ1-2, with 8 bases lining up with TRBD1. Germline loops: CDR1 SGHVS, CDR2 FQNEAQ. The CDR3 length is 14 residues. The ends lost 5 bases at V and 6 bases at J; junction bases unmatched: 8. The CDR3 protein is CASSKETGEHGYTF. CDR3 DNA sequence: TGTGCCAGCAGCAAGGAGACAGGGGAACATGGCTACACCTTC. Based on the CDR3 plus reference TRBV7-8 and TRBJ1-2, the full variable domain is GAGVSQSPRYKVAKRGQDVALRCDPISGHVSLFWYQQALGQGPEFLTYFQNEAQLDKSGLPSDRFFAERPEGSVSTLKIQRTQQEDSAVYLCASSKETGEHGYTFGSGTRLTVV.

The chain employs TRBV5-1 and TRBJ1-1; D might be TRBD1 (5 bases). This CDR3 spans 14 amino acids. The V end lost 0 bases, the J end lost 4 bases, and 10 bases lay between the germline ends. From germline, CDR1 is SGHRS and CDR2 YFSETQ. The CDR3 reads CASSLEGTGTEAFF. In DNA form, the CDR3 reads TGCGCCAGCAGCTTGGAAGGTACAGGCACTGAAGCTTTCTTT. The whole variable domain, filled in from reference TRBV5-1 and TRBJ1-1, reads KAGVTQTPRYLIKTRGQQVTLSCSPISGHRSVSWYQQTPGQGLQFLFEYFSETQRNKGNFPGRFSGRQFSNSRSEMNVSTLELGDSALYLCASSLEGTGTEAFFGQGTRLTVV.

The rearrangement joins TRBV2 to TRBJ2-7, with D possibly being TRBD2 (5 bases). The CDR3 loop spans 14 amino acids. V was trimmed by 4 bases and J by 9 bases, leaving 19 bases between them. Germline V lookup: CDR1 SNHLY, CDR2 FYNNEI. The CDR3 protein is CASSVESDYAGQYF. Here the CDR3 DNA reads TGTGCCAGCAGTGTTGAGAGTGACTATGCCGGGCAGTACTTC.

The chain is built from TRBV6-5 and TRBJ1-4; 8 positions agree with TRBD1. Germline CDR1 and CDR2: MNHEY and SVGAGI. The CDR3 is 15 amino acids. Trimming took 2 bases from V and 6 from J; bases not matched to a gene: 5. The CDR3 protein is CASSYTGQGDEKLFF. The DNA of the CDR3 is TGTGCCAGCAGTTACACCGGACAGGGCGATGAAAAACTGTTTTTT.

The rearrangement uses TRBV11-2 and TRBJ2-1, with TRBD2 matching 11 bases. This CDR3 has 15 residues. Trimming took 5 bases from V and 9 from J; bases not matched to a gene: 9. Germline CDR1 is SGHAT and CDR2 is FQNNGV. CDR3 region: CASSPGLAGLVEQFF. As DNA, the CDR3 is TGTGCCAGCAGCCCCGGACTAGCGGGCTTGGTTGAGCAGTTCTTC.

Of note for this clone: One junction end disagrees with the germline gene, perhaps due to a read error. The rearrangement uses TRBV5-1 and TRBJ2-1, with 9 bases identical to TRBD1. CDR1 and CDR2 (germline): SGHRS, YFSETQ. The CDR3 contains 15 residues. CDR3 loop: CTSSLRTGVVDEQFF. DNA of the CDR3: TGCACCAGCAGCTTGAGGACAGGGGTGGTGGATGAGCAGTTCTTC.